This T cell receptor beta chain was profiled in a study of cytomegalovirus exposure and HLA in healthy donors. Study-level findings and limits: Certain sequence variants were highly shared and formed a cluster, and this cluster was likely a sequencing artifact.

With 60 Vbeta and 13 Jbeta primers, the PCR was carried out. TCRdb keeps only in-frame clones here, not all; method: immunoSEQ multiplex PCR. The sample consists of tens of thousands of clones, around four fifths of them appearing once. V was pared by 3 bases and J by 7 bases, with 16 bases between. Germline assignment: CDR1 MNHNY and CDR2 SVGAGI (reference sequence). CDR3 length: 15 residues. Of note for this clone: Antigen unknown.

The chain couples TRBV6-6 to TRBJ1-5; perhaps TRBD1 as D (5 bases). The sequenced sample consisted of PBMCs. This sequence was found in a woman between 25 and 40 years old in good health and CMV-seropositive. CDR3 sequence: CASSYTGVVKQPQHF. CDR3 bases: TGTGCCAGCAGTTATACGGGGGTGGTGAAGCAGCCCCAGCATTTT.